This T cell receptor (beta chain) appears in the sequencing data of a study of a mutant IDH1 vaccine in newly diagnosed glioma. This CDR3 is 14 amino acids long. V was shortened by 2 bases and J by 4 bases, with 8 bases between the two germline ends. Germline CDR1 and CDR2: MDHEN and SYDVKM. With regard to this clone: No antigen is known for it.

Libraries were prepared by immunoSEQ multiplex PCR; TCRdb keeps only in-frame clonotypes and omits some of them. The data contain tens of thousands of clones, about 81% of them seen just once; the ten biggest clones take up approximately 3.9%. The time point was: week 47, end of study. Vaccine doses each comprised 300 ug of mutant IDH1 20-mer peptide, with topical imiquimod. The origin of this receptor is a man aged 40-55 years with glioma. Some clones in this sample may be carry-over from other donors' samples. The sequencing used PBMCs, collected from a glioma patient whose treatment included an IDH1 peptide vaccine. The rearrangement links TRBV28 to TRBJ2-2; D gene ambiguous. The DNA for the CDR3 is TGTGCCAGCAGTTTAGGCCGACCCACCGGGGAGCTGTTTTTT. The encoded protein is CASSLGRPTGELFF.